The rows below give T cell receptor beta chains drawn from one sample of a study of blood T cell repertoires in COVID-19. Profiling relied on immunoSEQ multiplex PCR, and the TCRdb table lists in-frame clones only, not all of them. This sample yields about half a million clones, of which 70% to 90% are seen a single time; 6.5% to 9.5% belongs to the top ten. The specimen was PBMCs or T cells enriched from blood (not recorded which). Receptor source: an older woman who had recovered from COVID-19. CDR3s include the opening cysteine and the closing phenylalanine or tryptophan. A D gene is named only where the DNA matches it firmly. Only some rows state a clone size, as once, few, many or a class for expanded clones.

d_gene: NA; v_gene: TRBV12-3/TRBV12-4; abundance: NA; j_gene: TRBJ1-1; CDR3aa: CASSPSPTEAFF; CDR3nt: TGTGCCAGCAGCCCTAGTCCCACTGAAGCTTTCTTT
d_gene: NA; v_gene: TRBV2; abundance: NA; j_gene: TRBJ2-1; CDR3aa: CASTNQRAYNEQFF; CDR3nt: TGTGCCAGCACTAACCAGAGGGCCTACAATGAGCAGTTCTTC
d_gene: NA; v_gene: TRBV18; abundance: NA; j_gene: TRBJ2-2; CDR3aa: CASSGTPVSTGELFF; CDR3nt: TGTGCCAGCTCAGGGACTCCCGTATCCACCGGGGAGCTGTTTTTT
d_gene: NA; v_gene: TRBV24-1; abundance: NA; j_gene: TRBJ1-4; CDR3aa: CATGAGEKLFF; CDR3nt: TGTGCCACAGGCGCGGGGGAAAAACTGTTTTTT
d_gene: TRBD1; v_gene: TRBV28; abundance: NA; j_gene: TRBJ2-3; CDR3aa: CASSVRGRATDTQYF; CDR3nt: TGTGCCAGCAGTGTCAGGGGGCGCGCCACAGATACGCAGTATTTT
d_gene: TRBD1; v_gene: TRBV9; abundance: once; j_gene: TRBJ2-2; CDR3aa: CASSEGQGNTGELFF; CDR3nt: TGTGCCAGCAGCGAGGGACAGGGGAACACCGGGGAGCTGTTTTTT
d_gene: TRBD1; v_gene: TRBV27; abundance: NA; j_gene: TRBJ1-4; CDR3aa: CASSFQGAANEKLFF; CDR3nt: TGTGCCAGCAGTTTCCAGGGGGCAGCTAATGAAAAACTGTTTTTT
d_gene: NA; v_gene: TRBV12-5; abundance: NA; j_gene: TRBJ1-5; CDR3aa: CASGLGDKFEQHF; CDR3nt: TGTGCTAGTGGTTTAGGTGACAAATTCGAGCAGCATTTT
d_gene: TRBD1; v_gene: TRBV5-1; abundance: once; j_gene: TRBJ1-2; CDR3aa: CASSLFRTGEEGGYTF; CDR3nt: TGCGCCAGCAGCCTATTCCGGACAGGGGAGGAGGGTGGCTACACCTTC
d_gene: NA; v_gene: TRBV5-8; abundance: few; j_gene: TRBJ1-5; CDR3aa: CASSFSGSNQPQHF; CDR3nt: TGTGCCAGCAGCTTCAGCGGGAGCAATCAGCCCCAGCATTTT
d_gene: TRBD1; v_gene: TRBV28; abundance: NA; j_gene: TRBJ1-5; CDR3aa: CASMAGGAGQPQHF; CDR3nt: TGTGCCAGCATGGCAGGGGGCGCCGGACAGCCCCAGCATTTT
d_gene: NA; v_gene: TRBV18; abundance: NA; j_gene: TRBJ1-1; CDR3aa: CASSPPWGHNTEAFF; CDR3nt: TGTGCCAGCTCACCACCGTGGGGCCACAACACTGAAGCTTTCTTT
d_gene: NA; v_gene: TRBV28; abundance: NA; j_gene: TRBJ1-1; CDR3aa: CASSLPGLGNTEAFF; CDR3nt: TGTGCCAGCAGTTTGCCCGGGTTGGGGAACACTGAAGCTTTCTTT
d_gene: TRBD2; v_gene: TRBV24-1; abundance: NA; j_gene: TRBJ2-3; CDR3aa: CATRAPAGGTDTQYF; CDR3nt: TGTGCCACCAGGGCTCCAGCGGGGGGCACAGATACGCAGTATTTT
d_gene: TRBD1; v_gene: TRBV4-1; abundance: NA; j_gene: TRBJ1-2; CDR3aa: CASSHGTGDGYTF; CDR3nt: TGCGCCAGCAGCCATGGGACAGGGGATGGCTACACCTTC
d_gene: TRBD1; v_gene: TRBV2; abundance: NA; j_gene: TRBJ1-1; CDR3aa: CASSADRLNTEAFF; CDR3nt: TGTGCCAGCAGTGCGGACAGGCTGAACACTGAAGCTTTCTTT
d_gene: TRBD1; v_gene: TRBV3-1/TRBV3-2; abundance: NA; j_gene: TRBJ1-2; CDR3aa: CASSLPGQGYYGYTF; CDR3nt: TGTGCCAGCAGCCTCCCGGGACAGGGGTACTATGGCTACACCTTC
d_gene: NA; v_gene: TRBV24-1; abundance: NA; j_gene: TRBJ1-6; CDR3aa: CATSDPRTDPGPLHF; CDR3nt: TGTGCCACCAGTGATCCTCGGACAGATCCGGGGCCCCTCCACTTT
d_gene: NA; v_gene: TRBV27; abundance: NA; j_gene: TRBJ2-2; CDR3aa: CASSPVVTGGELFF; CDR3nt: TGTGCCAGCTCCCCGGTGGTCACGGGCGGGGAGCTGTTTTTT
d_gene: NA; v_gene: TRBV14; abundance: NA; j_gene: TRBJ1-6; CDR3aa: CASSPRWSYNSPLHF; CDR3nt: TGTGCCAGCAGCCCGCGATGGTCCTATAATTCACCCCTCCACTTT
d_gene: NA; v_gene: TRBV30; abundance: NA; j_gene: TRBJ2-2; CDR3aa: CAWRSEQVTGELFF; CDR3nt: TGTGCCTGGAGATCCGAACAGGTCACCGGGGAGCTGTTTTTT
d_gene: NA; v_gene: TRBV5-6; abundance: NA; j_gene: TRBJ2-1; CDR3aa: CASSLAYNEQFF; CDR3nt: TGTGCCAGCAGCTTGGCGTACAATGAGCAGTTCTTC
d_gene: NA; v_gene: TRBV5-1; abundance: NA; j_gene: TRBJ1-4; CDR3aa: CASSTRGRDNEKLFF; CDR3nt: TGCGCCAGCAGCACTAGAGGGAGGGATAATGAAAAACTGTTTTTT
d_gene: NA; v_gene: TRBV2; abundance: NA; j_gene: TRBJ2-5; CDR3aa: CASSPSGLGRGYQETQYF; CDR3nt: TGTGCCAGCAGTCCTTCGGGGTTGGGCAGGGGATACCAAGAGACCCAGTACTTC
d_gene: NA; v_gene: TRBV7-2; abundance: NA; j_gene: TRBJ2-3; CDR3aa: CASSLAGPGSTDTQYF; CDR3nt: TGTGCCAGCAGCTTAGCCGGACCGGGGAGCACAGATACGCAGTATTTT
d_gene: TRBD2; v_gene: TRBV7-9; abundance: NA; j_gene: TRBJ2-2; CDR3aa: CASDSSGGSGELFF; CDR3nt: TGTGCCAGCGACTCTAGCGGGGGGTCCGGGGAGCTGTTTTTT
d_gene: TRBD1; v_gene: TRBV9; abundance: NA; j_gene: TRBJ1-3; CDR3aa: CASTLKHPGGQGDPGNTIYF; CDR3nt: TGTGCCAGCACCTTGAAGCACCCAGGGGGACAGGGGGACCCTGGAAACACCATATATTTT
d_gene: TRBD2; v_gene: TRBV3-1/TRBV3-2; abundance: NA; j_gene: TRBJ2-3; CDR3aa: CASSQEGLAGNTDTQYF; CDR3nt: TGTGCCAGCAGCCAAGAGGGGCTAGCGGGGAACACAGATACGCAGTATTTT
d_gene: NA; v_gene: TRBV5-1; abundance: NA; j_gene: TRBJ1-1; CDR3aa: CASSLRQGSNTEAFF; CDR3nt: TGCGCCAGCAGCTTGCGGCAGGGGTCTAACACTGAAGCTTTCTTT
d_gene: NA; v_gene: TRBV27; abundance: NA; j_gene: TRBJ2-3; CDR3aa: CASRGAQLVEYF; CDR3nt: TGTGCCAGCAGAGGGGCCCAGCTTGTGGAGTATTTT
d_gene: NA; v_gene: TRBV18; abundance: few; j_gene: TRBJ1-1; CDR3aa: CASSPRVVNTEAFF; CDR3nt: TGTGCCAGCTCACCGAGAGTAGTTAACACTGAAGCTTTCTTT
d_gene: NA; v_gene: TRBV18; abundance: once; j_gene: TRBJ2-3; CDR3aa: CASSPRGAGTDTQYF; CDR3nt: TGTGCCAGCTCACCCCGGGGGGCCGGCACAGATACGCAGTATTTT
d_gene: NA; v_gene: TRBV29-1; abundance: NA; j_gene: TRBJ2-7; CDR3aa: CSAGTPPYEQYF; CDR3nt: TGCAGCGCCGGGACTCCCCCTTACGAGCAGTACTTC
d_gene: NA; v_gene: TRBV10-3; abundance: NA; j_gene: TRBJ1-4; CDR3aa: CAISELQGGEKLFF; CDR3nt: TGTGCCATCAGTGAGCTACAGGGCGGTGAAAAACTGTTTTTT
d_gene: NA; v_gene: TRBV15; abundance: NA; j_gene: TRBJ1-6; CDR3aa: CATSRQDSPLHF; CDR3nt: TGTGCCACCAGCAGGCAGGATTCACCCCTCCACTTT
d_gene: TRBD1; v_gene: TRBV6-5; abundance: NA; j_gene: TRBJ2-1; CDR3aa: CASIGTGSYNEQFF; CDR3nt: TGTGCCAGCATCGGGACAGGGTCCTACAATGAGCAGTTCTTC
d_gene: TRBD1; v_gene: TRBV4-1; abundance: NA; j_gene: TRBJ2-1; CDR3aa: CASSPGQGYSGEQFF; CDR3nt: TGCGCCAGCAGCCCGGGACAGGGGTATTCTGGTGAGCAGTTCTTC
d_gene: TRBD1; v_gene: TRBV19; abundance: once; j_gene: TRBJ1-2; CDR3aa: CASKTGQGNYGYTF; CDR3nt: TGTGCCAGCAAAACCGGACAGGGGAACTATGGCTACACCTTC
d_gene: TRBD1; v_gene: TRBV2; abundance: NA; j_gene: TRBJ2-2; CDR3aa: CASRPTGANTGELFF; CDR3nt: TGTGCCAGCAGGCCTACAGGGGCGAACACCGGGGAGCTGTTTTTT
d_gene: NA; v_gene: TRBV6-5; abundance: NA; j_gene: TRBJ1-2; CDR3aa: CASLEHQGNYGYTF; CDR3nt: TGTGCCAGTCTGGAACATCAGGGGAACTATGGCTACACCTTC
d_gene: NA; v_gene: TRBV19; abundance: NA; j_gene: TRBJ2-7; CDR3aa: CASSIAGEQYF; CDR3nt: TGTGCCAGTAGTATTGCCGGGGAGCAGTACTTC
d_gene: NA; v_gene: TRBV5-1; abundance: few; j_gene: TRBJ1-6; CDR3aa: CASSLQSTGDNSPLHF; CDR3nt: TGCGCCAGCAGCCTGCAATCGACAGGTGATAATTCACCCCTCCACTTT
d_gene: TRBD1; v_gene: TRBV3-1/TRBV3-2; abundance: NA; j_gene: TRBJ1-6; CDR3aa: CASSRGQANSPLHF; CDR3nt: TGTGCCAGCAGCCGCGGACAGGCGAATTCACCCCTCCACTTT
d_gene: NA; v_gene: TRBV5-4; abundance: NA; j_gene: TRBJ2-7; CDR3aa: CASSLGGYEQYF; CDR3nt: TGTGCCAGCAGCTTGGGAGGCTACGAGCAGTACTTC
d_gene: NA; v_gene: TRBV6-5; abundance: NA; j_gene: TRBJ1-3; CDR3aa: CASSGYRNTIYF; CDR3nt: TGTGCCAGCTCAGGGTATCGAAACACCATATATTTT
d_gene: TRBD1; v_gene: TRBV19; abundance: NA; j_gene: TRBJ2-2; CDR3aa: CASSIQQGAGELFF; CDR3nt: TGTGCCAGTAGTATCCAACAGGGGGCCGGGGAGCTGTTTTTT
d_gene: TRBD1; v_gene: TRBV7-2; abundance: NA; j_gene: TRBJ1-1; CDR3aa: CASSSRQGPASEAFF; CDR3nt: TGTGCCAGCAGCTCCAGACAGGGGCCTGCCAGTGAAGCTTTCTTT
d_gene: NA; v_gene: TRBV7-9; abundance: NA; j_gene: TRBJ1-1; CDR3aa: CASSRDQAEAFF; CDR3nt: TGTGCCAGCAGCCGCGACCAGGCTGAAGCTTTCTTT
d_gene: NA; v_gene: TRBV3-1/TRBV3-2; abundance: NA; j_gene: TRBJ2-2; CDR3aa: CASSPTNTGELFF; CDR3nt: TGTGCCAGCAGCCCTACGAACACCGGGGAGCTGTTTTTT
d_gene: NA; v_gene: TRBV29-1; abundance: once; j_gene: TRBJ2-2; CDR3aa: CSVHRQGELFF; CDR3nt: TGCAGCGTTCATAGACAGGGGGAGCTGTTTTTT